The present entry profiles one TCR beta chain with its context. Its antigen is unidentified. Data came from immunoSEQ multiplex PCR; TCRdb stores just in-frame clones and leaves some out. The sample consists of some 200,000 clones, around 70% of them appearing once. CDR3 length: 14 residues. Germline values: CDR1 GTSNPN, CDR2 SVGIG (reference sequence). Trimming shortened V by 7 bases and J by 0 bases, and 14 bases separated the two germline ends. This entry is derived from a study of cytotoxic CD8 clonotypes in ibrutinib-treated CLL. As for the study in general: A mean of about 240,000 productive templates and 94,082 productive rearrangements was obtained per sample. Overall study findings and caveats: Starting clonality was above that of age-matched healthy donors and tracked circulating CD8+ T-cell counts. Public clonotypes (which were uncommon) either contracted or remained stable on treatment.

This chain joins TRBV30 and TRBJ2-3, with D perhaps TRBD2 (5 bases). The receptor was isolated from a human donor with chronic lymphocytic leukemia. This material consisted of PBMCs, taken after 12 months of ibrutinib treatment. The CDR3 nucleotides read TGTGCCTCCTTTCGGGGAGCTAGCACAGATACGCAGTATTTT. This codes for CASFRGASTDTQYF.